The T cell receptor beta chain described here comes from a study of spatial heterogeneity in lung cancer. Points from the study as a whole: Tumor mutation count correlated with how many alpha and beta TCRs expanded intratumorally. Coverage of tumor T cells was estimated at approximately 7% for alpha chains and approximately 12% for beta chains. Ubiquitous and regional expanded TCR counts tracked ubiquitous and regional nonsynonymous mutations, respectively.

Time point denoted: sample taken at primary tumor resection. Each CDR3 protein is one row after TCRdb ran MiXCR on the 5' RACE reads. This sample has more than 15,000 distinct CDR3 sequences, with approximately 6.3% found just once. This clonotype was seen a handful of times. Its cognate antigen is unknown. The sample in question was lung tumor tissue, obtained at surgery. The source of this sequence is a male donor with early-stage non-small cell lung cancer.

CDR3 nucleotide sequence: TGTGCCAGCATCCAACCCGGGGGGCCGACAGATACGCAGTATTTT. Its translation: CASIQPGGPTDTQYF. The chain uses TRBV6-2 or TRBV6-3 and TRBJ2-3; TRBD2 is a possible D gene (7 bases). The CDR3 totals 15 residues. The germline V gene has CDR1 MNHEY and CDR2 SVGEGT. V lost 7 bases to trimming and J lost 3 bases, with 17 bases between them.